The 18 T cell receptor beta chains reported below all come from one sample, sequenced in a study of cytomegalovirus exposure and HLA in healthy donors. The primer mix had 60 Vbeta and 13 Jbeta primers. Libraries were prepared by immunoSEQ multiplex PCR; TCRdb keeps only in-frame clonotypes and omits some of them. This sample carries 140,000 or so clones, around 75% of them seen once, and the ten largest clones take around 4%. The sample consisted of PBMCs. The receptors originated from a man aged 55 to 70 in good health and CMV-seronegative.

V is TRBV6-5 and J is TRBJ2-5, with D tentatively TRBD1 (5 bases). The V gene lost 0 bases and the J gene lost 0 bases, with 5 bases spanning the gap. The CDR3 consists of 14 residues. Germline values: CDR1 MNHEY, CDR2 SVGAGI. CDR3 sequence: CASSYSRDQETQYF. CDR3 nucleotides: TGTGCCAGCAGTTACTCCAGGGACCAAGAGACCCAGTACTTC.

The CDR3 DNA sequence: TGTGCCAGCAGTTTATCCGGGACAGCTCCCACCGGGGAGCTGTTTTTT. Translation: CASSLSGTAPTGELFF. The rearrangement uses TRBV28 and TRBJ2-2; 7 bases match TRBD1. From germline, CDR1 is MDHEN and CDR2 SYDVKM. CDR3 size: 16 residues. The V gene end was trimmed by 1 base and the J gene end by 4 bases; junction bases not matched to a gene: 6. The full variable domain, completed using reference TRBV28 and TRBJ2-2, is DVKVTQSSRYLVKRTGEKVFLECVQDMDHENMFWYRQDPGLGLRLIYFSYDVKMKEKGDIPEGYSVSREKKERFSLILESASTNQTSMYLCASSLSGTAPTGELFFGEGSRLTVL.

This clone was counted once. J is TRBJ2-2 and V is TRBV6-5, with D possibly matching TRBD1 (5 bases). The CDR3 covers 14 residues. Trimming shortened V by 6 bases and J by 2 bases, and 10 bases separated the two germline ends. In germline, CDR1 is MNHEY, CDR2 SVGAGI. CDR3 loop: CASSQGGNTGELFF. CDR3 nucleotide sequence: TGTGCCAGCAGCCAGGGCGGAAACACCGGGGAGCTGTTTTTT.

In DNA form, the CDR3 reads TGTGCCTGGACGCCCTCGGGCACCGGGGAGCTGTTTTTT. It is translated as CAWTPSGTGELFF. This rearrangement joins TRBV30 to TRBJ2-2; D gene ambiguous. The length of the CDR3 is 13 residues. Trimming took off 4 bases at V and 4 bases at J, with 10 bases between the two ends. In germline, CDR1 is GTSNPN, CDR2 SVGIG (reference sequence). The complete variable domain, with remaining parts taken from reference TRBV30 and TRBJ2-2, reads SQTIHQWPATLVQPVGSPLSLECTVEGTSNPNLYWYRQAAGRGLQLLFYSVGIGQISSEVPQNLSASRPQDRQFILSSKKLLLSDSGFYLCAWTPSGTGELFFGEGSRLTVL.

V is TRBV18 and J is TRBJ2-1; a possible D gene is TRBD1 (7 bases). Looked up from germline, CDR1 is KGHSH and CDR2 is LQKENI. This CDR3 has 14 amino acids. The V end was cut by 3 bases, the J end by 6 bases, with 12 bases between. This chain's CDR3 is CASSPTGTGNEQFF. As DNA, the CDR3 is TGTGCCAGCTCACCGACAGGGACTGGCAATGAGCAGTTCTTC.

The V gene is TRBV9, the J gene TRBJ2-3, with D hard to call. Germline CDR1 and CDR2: SGDLS and YYNGEE. Trimming left V 4 bases short and J 4 bases short, with 10 bases between. The CDR3 extends over 13 amino acids. The chain's CDR3 is CASSFYEADTQYF. The CDR3 nucleotides read TGTGCCAGCAGCTTTTATGAGGCAGATACGCAGTATTTT.

This clone has a single count. V gene TRBV28 combines with J gene TRBJ2-7; 9 nucleotides agree with TRBD2. V trimming: 9 bases; J trimming: 2 bases; junction bases outside the gene matches: 5. The CDR3 extends over 13 amino acids. Looked up from germline, CDR1 is MDHEN and CDR2 is SYDVKM. CDR3 coding DNA: TGTGCCAGTAAAGCGGGAGGTACCTACGAGCAGTACTTC. Amino acids: CASKAGGTYEQYF. Full variable domain (missing parts from reference TRBV28 and TRBJ2-7): DVKVTQSSRYLVKRTGEKVFLECVQDMDHENMFWYRQDPGLGLRLIYFSYDVKMKEKGDIPEGYSVSREKKERFSLILESASTNQTSMYLCASKAGGTYEQYFGPGTRLTVT.

V and J are TRBV5-1 and TRBJ2-1, with D possibly matching TRBD2 (6 bases). Germline-derived CDR1 and CDR2 are SGHRS and YFSETQ. The ends were cut back, 4 bases at V and 0 bases at J, with 11 bases in the middle. The CDR3 runs 15 residues. This CDR3 reads CASSRRGGSYNEQFF. The CDR3 DNA follows: TGCGCCAGCAGCCGGAGGGGCGGCTCCTACAATGAGCAGTTCTTC.

This sequence joins TRBV14 and TRBJ1-1; tentatively, D is TRBD1 (6 bases). This CDR3 has 15 residues. Germline lookup yields CDR1 SGHDN and CDR2 FVKESK. V lost 1 base to trimming and J lost 6 bases, with 15 bases between them. This chain's CDR3 is CASSQAGAWVAEAFF. The CDR3 DNA reads TGTGCCAGCAGCCAAGCAGGGGCATGGGTCGCTGAAGCTTTCTTT.

This rearrangement joins TRBV7-9 to TRBJ1-1, with unresolved D. Germline CDR1 SEHNR, CDR2 FQNEAQ (reference sequence). Trimming stripped 8 bases from V and 6 bases from J, with 13 bases between. This CDR3 has 12 residues. CDR3 DNA sequence: TGTGCCAGCGCTTTTAGTACCCCTGAAGCTTTCTTT. Translation gives CASAFSTPEAFF.

CDR3 sequence reads: CASSSLQGIAQHF. The DNA for the CDR3 is TGTGCCAGCAGCTCACTACAGGGGATCGCCCAGCATTTT. The J gene is TRBJ1-5, the V gene TRBV5-6; TRBD1 aligns across 7 bases. The V segment lost 3 bases and the J segment 11 bases; nucleotides outside the gene matches: 8. The CDR3 loop spans 13 amino acids. CDR1 and CDR2 (germline): SGHDT, YYEEEE.

The rearrangement links TRBV7-3 to TRBJ2-2; the match to TRBD1 covers 12 bases. The CDR3 runs 14 residues. Unmatched junction bases numbered 1, after V lost 5 bases and J lost 6 bases. Germline loops: CDR1 SGHTA, CDR2 FQGTGA. The CDR3 reads CASSRDRGPGELFF. The CDR3 nucleotides read TGTGCCAGCAGCCGGGACAGGGGGCCCGGGGAGCTGTTTTTT. Looking up the rest from reference TRBV7-3 and TRBJ2-2 gives the full variable domain: GAGVSQTPSNKVTEKGKYVELRCDPISGHTALYWYRQSLGQGPEFLIYFQGTGAADDSGLPNDRFFAVRPEGSVSTLKIQRTERGDSAVYLCASSRDRGPGELFFGEGSRLTVL.

The chain is built from TRBV5-1 and TRBJ1-5; D not certain. The CDR3 is made up of 15 amino acids. The V and J ends lost 4 bases and 0 bases respectively, with 11 bases between them. Germline V gives CDR1 SGHRS, CDR2 YFSETQ. This CDR3 reads CASSPGGPSNQPQHF. The CDR3 nucleotides are TGCGCCAGCAGCCCAGGTGGGCCTAGCAATCAGCCCCAGCATTTT.

V usage is TRBV6-1 and J usage is TRBJ2-2; 9 bases line up with TRBD2. CDR3 length equals 14 residues. Germline trimming cut 5 bases from V and 10 bases from J; bases unmatched to any gene: 8. In germline, CDR1 is MNHNS, CDR2 SASEGT. DNA of the CDR3: TGTGCCAGCAGTTTTTTAGCGGGAGTGGTGGAGCTGTTTTTT. This sequence encodes CASSFLAGVVELFF.

The chain combines TRBV7-2 with TRBJ2-7; tentatively, D is TRBD2 (6 bases). V lost 3 bases, J lost 3 bases, and 12 bases lay in between. The CDR3 contains 14 residues. Germline V gene lookup returns CDR1 SGHTA and CDR2 FQGNSA. The CDR3 DNA reads TGTGCCAGCAGCTTCAACGGAGGGTACTACGAGCAGTACTTC. Translating it yields CASSFNGGYYEQYF.

This chain connects TRBV7-3 to TRBJ2-5; the D gene is possibly TRBD2 (6 bases). The germline V gene has CDR1 SGHTA and CDR2 FQGTGA. This CDR3 is 16 amino acids long. V shed 0 bases and J shed 3 bases, with 14 bases lying between them. CDR3 residues: CASSLTVAAAKETQYF. The CDR3 bases are TGTGCCAGCAGCTTAACGGTAGCGGCAGCCAAAGAGACCCAGTACTTC.

The CDR3 bases are TGTGCCAGCAGTTATTATGGTAGTGTCTACGAGCAGTACTTC. This sequence encodes CASSYYGSVYEQYF. This chain links TRBV6-5 with TRBJ2-7; no reliable D call. From germline, CDR1 is MNHEY and CDR2 SVGAGI. The CDR3 contains 14 residues. Between the trimmed V and J ends, which lost 3 bases and 3 bases, there was a span of 12 bases.

V is TRBV7-9 and J is TRBJ2-5, with 9 bases that match TRBD2. CDR3 length: 14 residues. Per the germline V gene, CDR1 is SEHNR and CDR2 is FQNEAQ (reference sequence). J lost 5 bases, V lost 5 bases, and 6 bases had no gene match. In DNA form, the CDR3 reads TGTGCCAGCAGCCCCGGGACTAGCAGGGAGACCCAGTACTTC. Amino acid sequence: CASSPGTSRETQYF.